This T cell receptor beta chain came from a study of OX40 agonist ivuxolimab in advanced cancers. Study-level information: Of the patients, three showed partial responses, one with hepatocellular carcinoma and two with cutaneous melanoma. Study results and caveats: Some of the lowest clonal expansion was seen in partial responders at 0.1-3.0 mg/kg. Expanded clones were, on average, more numerous among CD8+ T cells than CD4+.

In the case of this clone: Its matching antigen is unknown.

The data were produced by immunoSEQ multiplex PCR, yet TCRdb's version contains in-frame clones alone and is incomplete. Of tens of thousands of clones detected, about 87% appear once; the ten largest clones hold approximately 1.8%. The TCR was taken from an adult with an advanced solid tumor such as melanoma, head and neck, liver or kidney cancer. Sample: CD4+ or CD8+ T cells sorted from blood, taken in a trial of the OX40 agonist ivuxolimab.

The CDR3, as DNA: TGCGCCAGCAGCTTGAGGGCAGTTGACGAGCAGTACTTC. It encodes CASSLRAVDEQYF. The chain links TRBV5-1 to TRBJ2-7; D unclear. V was cut by 1 base and J by 5 bases, with 10 bases left in between. This CDR3 is 13 amino acids long. Looked up from germline, CDR1 is SGHRS and CDR2 is YFSETQ.